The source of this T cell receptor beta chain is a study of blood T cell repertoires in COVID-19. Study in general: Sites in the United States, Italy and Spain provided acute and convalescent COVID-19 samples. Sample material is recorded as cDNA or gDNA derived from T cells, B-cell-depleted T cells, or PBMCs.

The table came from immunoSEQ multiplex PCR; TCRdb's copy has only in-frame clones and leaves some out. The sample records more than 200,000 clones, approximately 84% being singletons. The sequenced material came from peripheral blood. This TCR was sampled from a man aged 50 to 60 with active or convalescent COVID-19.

CDR3 DNA sequence: TGCGCCAGCAGCGCCGGGACAGGGGCCTACCAAGAGACCCAGTACTTC. The encoded protein is CASSAGTGAYQETQYF. This chain connects TRBV5-1 to TRBJ2-5, with TRBD1 identical over 10 bases. Losses at the gene ends were 4 bases for V and 0 bases for J; bases not matched to a gene: 6. The CDR3 covers 16 residues. Germline V gene lookup returns CDR1 SGHRS and CDR2 YFSETQ.